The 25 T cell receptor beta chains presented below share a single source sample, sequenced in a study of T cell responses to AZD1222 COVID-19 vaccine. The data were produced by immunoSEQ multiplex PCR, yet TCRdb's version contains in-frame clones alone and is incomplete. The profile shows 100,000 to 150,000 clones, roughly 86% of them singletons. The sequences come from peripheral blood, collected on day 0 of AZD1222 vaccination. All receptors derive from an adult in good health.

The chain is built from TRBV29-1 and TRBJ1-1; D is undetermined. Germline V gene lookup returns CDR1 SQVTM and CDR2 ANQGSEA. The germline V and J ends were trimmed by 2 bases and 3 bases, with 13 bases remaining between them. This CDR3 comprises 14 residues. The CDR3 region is CSVEQDRPHTEAFF. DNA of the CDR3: TGCAGCGTTGAACAGGACCGACCCCACACTGAAGCTTTCTTT. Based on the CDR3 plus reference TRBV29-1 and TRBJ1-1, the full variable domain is SAVISQKPSRDICQRGTSLTIQCQVDSQVTMMFWYRQQPGQSLTLIATANQGSEATYESGFVIDKFPISRPNLTFSTLTVSNMSPEDSSIYLCSVEQDRPHTEAFFGQGTRLTVV.

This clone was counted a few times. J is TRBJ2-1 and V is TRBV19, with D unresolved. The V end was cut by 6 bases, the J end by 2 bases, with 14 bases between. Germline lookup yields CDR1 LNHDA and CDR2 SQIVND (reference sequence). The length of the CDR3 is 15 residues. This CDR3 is CASSKRTDTYNEQFF. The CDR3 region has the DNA TGTGCCAGTAGCAAACGGACGGATACCTACAATGAGCAGTTCTTC.

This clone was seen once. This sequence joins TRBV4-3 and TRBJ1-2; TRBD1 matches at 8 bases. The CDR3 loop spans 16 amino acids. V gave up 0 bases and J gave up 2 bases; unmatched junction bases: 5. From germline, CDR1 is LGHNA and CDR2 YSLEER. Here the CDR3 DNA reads TGCGCCAGCAGCCAAGATCATTCAGGGGGCAACTATGGCTACACCTTC. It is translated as CASSQDHSGGNYGYTF.

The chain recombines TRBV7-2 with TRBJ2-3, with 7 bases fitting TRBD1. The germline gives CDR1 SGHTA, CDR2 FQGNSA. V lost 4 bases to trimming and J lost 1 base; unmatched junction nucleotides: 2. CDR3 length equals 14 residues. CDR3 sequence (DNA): TGTGCCAGCAGCTACGGACAGGGCACAGATACGCAGTATTTT. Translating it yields CASSYGQGTDTQYF.

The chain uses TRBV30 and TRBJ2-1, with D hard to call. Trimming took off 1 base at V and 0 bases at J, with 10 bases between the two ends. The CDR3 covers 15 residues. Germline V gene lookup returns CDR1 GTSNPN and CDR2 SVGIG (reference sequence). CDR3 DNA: TGTGCCTGGAGTGGTGTCCAGTCCTCCTACAATGAGCAGTTCTTC. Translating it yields CAWSGVQSSYNEQFF. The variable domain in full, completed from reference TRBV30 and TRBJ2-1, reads SQTIHQWPATLVQPVGSPLSLECTVEGTSNPNLYWYRQAAGRGLQLLFYSVGIGQISSEVPQNLSASRPQDRQFILSSKKLLLSDSGFYLCAWSGVQSSYNEQFFGPGTRLTVL.

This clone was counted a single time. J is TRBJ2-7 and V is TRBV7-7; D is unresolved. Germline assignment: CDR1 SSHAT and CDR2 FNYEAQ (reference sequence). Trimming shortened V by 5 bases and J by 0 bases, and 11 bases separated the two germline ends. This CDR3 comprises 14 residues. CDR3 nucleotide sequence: TGTGCCAGCAGCCCTGACTTAACCTCCTACGAGCAGTACTTC. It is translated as CASSPDLTSYEQYF.

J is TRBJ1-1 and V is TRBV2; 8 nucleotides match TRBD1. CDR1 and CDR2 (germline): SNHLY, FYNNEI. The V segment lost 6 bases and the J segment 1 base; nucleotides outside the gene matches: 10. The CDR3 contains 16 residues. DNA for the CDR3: TGTGCCAGCAGGTGGGACAGGCGGGGGACGAACACTGAAGCTTTCTTT. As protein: CASRWDRRGTNTEAFF.

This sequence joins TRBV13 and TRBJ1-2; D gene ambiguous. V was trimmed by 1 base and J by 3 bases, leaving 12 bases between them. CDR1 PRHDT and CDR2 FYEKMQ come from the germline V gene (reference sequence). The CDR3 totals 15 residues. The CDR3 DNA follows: TGTGCCAGCAGCTTAGTTGGCCGGGGAGACTATGGCTACACCTTC. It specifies CASSLVGRGDYGYTF.

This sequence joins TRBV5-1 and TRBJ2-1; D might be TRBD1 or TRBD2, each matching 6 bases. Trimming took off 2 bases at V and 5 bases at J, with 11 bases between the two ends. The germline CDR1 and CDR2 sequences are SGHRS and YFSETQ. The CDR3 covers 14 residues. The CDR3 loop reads CASSFNGGHNEQFF. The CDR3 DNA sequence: TGCGCCAGCAGCTTCAACGGGGGCCACAATGAGCAGTTCTTC.

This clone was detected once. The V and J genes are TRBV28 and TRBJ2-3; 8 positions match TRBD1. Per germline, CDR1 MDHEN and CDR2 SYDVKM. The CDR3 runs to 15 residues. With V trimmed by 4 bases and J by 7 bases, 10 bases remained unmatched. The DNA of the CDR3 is TGTGCCAGCAGTTCCCACGGGGACAGGACCAATACGCAGTATTTT. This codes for CASSSHGDRTNTQYF.

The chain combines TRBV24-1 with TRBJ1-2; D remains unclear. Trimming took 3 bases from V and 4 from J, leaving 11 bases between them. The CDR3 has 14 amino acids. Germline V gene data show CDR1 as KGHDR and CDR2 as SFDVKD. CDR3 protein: CATSDPTFPYGYTF. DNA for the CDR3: TGTGCCACCAGTGATCCGACGTTCCCCTATGGCTACACCTTC.

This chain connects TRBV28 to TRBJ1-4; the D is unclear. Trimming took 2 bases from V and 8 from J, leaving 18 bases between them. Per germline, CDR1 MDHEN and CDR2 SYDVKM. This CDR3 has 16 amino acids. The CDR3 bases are TGTGCCAGCAGTTTAGATACCCAGGACGCCGGGGAAAAACTGTTTTTT. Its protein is CASSLDTQDAGEKLFF.

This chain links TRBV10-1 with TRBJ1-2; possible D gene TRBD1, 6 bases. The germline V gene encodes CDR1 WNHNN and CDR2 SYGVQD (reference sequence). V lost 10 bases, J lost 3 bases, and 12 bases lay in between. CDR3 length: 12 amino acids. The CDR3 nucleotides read TGCGCCAACTCGGACAGTTACTATGGCTACACCTTC. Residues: CANSDSYYGYTF.

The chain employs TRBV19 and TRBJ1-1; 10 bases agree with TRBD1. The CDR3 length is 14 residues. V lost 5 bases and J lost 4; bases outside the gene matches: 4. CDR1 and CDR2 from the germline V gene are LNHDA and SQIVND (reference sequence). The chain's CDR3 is CASSPGQGGTEAFF. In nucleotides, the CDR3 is TGTGCCAGTAGTCCCGGACAGGGGGGCACTGAAGCTTTCTTT.

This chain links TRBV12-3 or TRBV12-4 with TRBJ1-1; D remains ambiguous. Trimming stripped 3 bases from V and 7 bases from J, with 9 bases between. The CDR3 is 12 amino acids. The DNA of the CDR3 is TGTGCCAGCAGTTTGACCCCAGGTGAAGCTTTCTTT. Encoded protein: CASSLTPGEAFF.

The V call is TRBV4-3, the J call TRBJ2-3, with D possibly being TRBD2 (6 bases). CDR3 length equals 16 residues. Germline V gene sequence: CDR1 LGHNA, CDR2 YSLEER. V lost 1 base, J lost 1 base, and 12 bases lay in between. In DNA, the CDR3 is TGCGCCAGCAGCCAAGCGGGGGACCTCCGCACAGATACGCAGTATTTT. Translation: CASSQAGDLRTDTQYF.

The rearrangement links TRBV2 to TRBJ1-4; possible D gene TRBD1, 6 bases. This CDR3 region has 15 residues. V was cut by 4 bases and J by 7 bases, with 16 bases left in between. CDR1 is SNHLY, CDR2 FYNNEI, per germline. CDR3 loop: CASSAGTHSSEKLFF. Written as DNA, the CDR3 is TGTGCCAGCAGTGCAGGGACACACAGCAGTGAAAAACTGTTTTTT.

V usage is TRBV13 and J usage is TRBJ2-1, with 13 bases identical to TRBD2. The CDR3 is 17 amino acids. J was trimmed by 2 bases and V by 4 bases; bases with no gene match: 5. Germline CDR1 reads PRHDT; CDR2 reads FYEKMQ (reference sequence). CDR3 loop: CASSYPGTSGTYNEQFF. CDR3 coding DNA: TGTGCCAGCAGCTACCCCGGGACTAGCGGGACCTACAATGAGCAGTTCTTC. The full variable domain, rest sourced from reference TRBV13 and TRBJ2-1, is AAGVIQSPRHLIKEKRETATLKCYPIPRHDTVYWYQQGPGQDPQFLISFYEKMQSDKGSIPDRFSAQQFSDYHSELNMSSLELGDSALYFCASSYPGTSGTYNEQFFGPGTRLTVL.

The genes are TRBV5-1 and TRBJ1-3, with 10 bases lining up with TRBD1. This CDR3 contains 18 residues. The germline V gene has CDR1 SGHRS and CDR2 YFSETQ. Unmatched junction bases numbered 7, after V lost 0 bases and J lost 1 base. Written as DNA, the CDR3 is TGCGCCAGCAGCTTGGCCATCGACAGGGGGCTGTCTGGAAACACCATATATTTT. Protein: CASSLAIDRGLSGNTIYF. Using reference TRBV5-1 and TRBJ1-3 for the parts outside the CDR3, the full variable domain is KAGVTQTPRYLIKTRGQQVTLSCSPISGHRSVSWYQQTPGQGLQFLFEYFSETQRNKGNFPGRFSGRQFSNSRSEMNVSTLELGDSALYLCASSLAIDRGLSGNTIYFGEGSWLTVV.

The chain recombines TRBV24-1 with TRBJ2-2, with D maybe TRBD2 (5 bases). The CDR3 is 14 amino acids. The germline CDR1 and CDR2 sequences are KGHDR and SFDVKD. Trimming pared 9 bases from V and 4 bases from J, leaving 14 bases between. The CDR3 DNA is TGTGCCACCCAGGACGCCCGGGGCACCGGGGAGCTGTTTTTT. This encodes CATQDARGTGELFF.

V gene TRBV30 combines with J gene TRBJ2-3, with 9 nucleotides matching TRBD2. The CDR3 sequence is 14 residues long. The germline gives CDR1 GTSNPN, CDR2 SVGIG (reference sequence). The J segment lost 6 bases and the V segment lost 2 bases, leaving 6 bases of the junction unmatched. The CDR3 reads CAWSTASGKDTQYF. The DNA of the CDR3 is TGTGCCTGGAGTACGGCTAGCGGGAAGGATACGCAGTATTTT.

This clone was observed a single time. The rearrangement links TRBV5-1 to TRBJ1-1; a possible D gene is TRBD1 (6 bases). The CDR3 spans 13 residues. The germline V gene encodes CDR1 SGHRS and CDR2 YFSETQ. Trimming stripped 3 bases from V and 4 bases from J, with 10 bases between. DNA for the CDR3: TGCGCCAGCAGCTCTAGACAGGCCACTGAAGCTTTCTTT. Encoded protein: CASSSRQATEAFF.

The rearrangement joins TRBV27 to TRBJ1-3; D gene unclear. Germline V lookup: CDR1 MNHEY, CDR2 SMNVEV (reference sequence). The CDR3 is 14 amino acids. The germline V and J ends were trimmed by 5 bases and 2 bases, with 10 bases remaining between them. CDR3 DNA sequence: TGTGCCAGCAGTCGTGCCGGGGCTGGAAACACCATATATTTT. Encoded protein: CASSRAGAGNTIYF.

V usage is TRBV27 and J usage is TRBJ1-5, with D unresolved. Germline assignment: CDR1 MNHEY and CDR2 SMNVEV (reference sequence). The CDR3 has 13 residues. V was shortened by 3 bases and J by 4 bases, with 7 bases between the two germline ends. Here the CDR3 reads CASSLARNQPQHF. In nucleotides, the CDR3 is TGTGCCAGCAGTTTGGCCAGAAATCAGCCCCAGCATTTT.

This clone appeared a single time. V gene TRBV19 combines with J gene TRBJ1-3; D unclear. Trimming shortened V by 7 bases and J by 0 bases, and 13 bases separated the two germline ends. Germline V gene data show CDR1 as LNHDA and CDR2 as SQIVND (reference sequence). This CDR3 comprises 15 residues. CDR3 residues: CASNQMKSSGNTIYF. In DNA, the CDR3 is TGTGCCAGTAACCAAATGAAGAGCTCTGGAAACACCATATATTTT.